The rows below give T cell receptor beta chains drawn from one sample of a study of blood T cell repertoires in COVID-19. TCRdb's table, derived via immunoSEQ multiplex PCR, lists solely in-frame clones and lacks some. The profile shows 130,000 or so clones, about three quarters of them singletons. The sample consisted of peripheral blood. The receptor set was obtained from a middle-aged man with acute or convalescent COVID-19. Each CDR3 is given with its conserved first and last residue.

v_gene: TRBV6-5; j_gene: TRBJ1-4; CDR3aa: CATRDRSNEKLFF
v_gene: TRBV10-2; j_gene: TRBJ2-1; CDR3aa: CASTEYNEQFF
v_gene: TRBV10-3; j_gene: TRBJ2-3; CDR3aa: CAISGTSSPDTQYF
v_gene: TRBV7-6; j_gene: TRBJ2-7; CDR3aa: CASRARGVGSVVNEQYF
v_gene: TRBV5-8; j_gene: TRBJ1-6; CDR3aa: CASSLEGAPGNSPLHF
v_gene: TRBV6-4; j_gene: TRBJ1-1; CDR3aa: CASSDSPGDRAFF
v_gene: TRBV7-2; j_gene: TRBJ1-5; CDR3aa: CASSLKGGNQPQHF
v_gene: TRBV6-1; j_gene: TRBJ1-5; CDR3aa: CASSESFGEQPQHF
v_gene: TRBV30; j_gene: TRBJ1-2; CDR3aa: CAWSVLPGQGNGYTF
v_gene: TRBV7-8; j_gene: TRBJ2-1; CDR3aa: CASSSFSGISYNEQFF
v_gene: TRBV7-2; j_gene: TRBJ2-1; CDR3aa: CASSQGSMTNNEQFF
v_gene: TRBV7-2; j_gene: TRBJ2-2; CDR3aa: CASSSGLEAGELFF
v_gene: TRBV6-1; j_gene: TRBJ2-5; CDR3aa: CASSEARGGWETQYF
v_gene: TRBV5-1; j_gene: TRBJ2-2; CDR3aa: CASSPRAGGNTGELFF
v_gene: TRBV19; j_gene: TRBJ2-3; CDR3aa: CASSSGGGTDTQYF
v_gene: TRBV19; j_gene: TRBJ1-2; CDR3aa: CATRTANYGYTF
v_gene: TRBV19; j_gene: TRBJ2-2; CDR3aa: CASSITGGNTGELFF
v_gene: TRBV5-5; j_gene: TRBJ2-2; CDR3aa: CASSFMGARITGELFF
v_gene: TRBV5-4; j_gene: TRBJ1-2; CDR3aa: CASSSLQGNYGYTF
v_gene: TRBV5-6; j_gene: TRBJ1-3; CDR3aa: CASSPLGSGNTIYF
v_gene: TRBV19; j_gene: TRBJ1-5; CDR3aa: CASSRDRAKNQPQHF
v_gene: TRBV6-4; j_gene: TRBJ2-1; CDR3aa: CASSRTSVDEQFF
v_gene: TRBV19; j_gene: TRBJ2-2; CDR3aa: CASSTGTGFSGELFF
v_gene: TRBV6-2/TRBV6-3; j_gene: TRBJ1-1; CDR3aa: CASSYSRNTEAFF
v_gene: TRBV19; j_gene: TRBJ1-1; CDR3aa: CASSIFPGTLNTEAFF
v_gene: TRBV28; j_gene: TRBJ1-2; CDR3aa: CASSSGTGLTYGYTF
v_gene: TRBV25-1; j_gene: TRBJ1-2; CDR3aa: CASNPGTNYGYTF
v_gene: TRBV15; j_gene: TRBJ1-4; CDR3aa: CATSKPGGSEKLFF
v_gene: TRBV30; j_gene: TRBJ2-3; CDR3aa: CAWSVREADTQYF
v_gene: TRBV15; j_gene: TRBJ1-5; CDR3aa: CATSKFTGGISNQPQHF
v_gene: TRBV19; j_gene: TRBJ2-2; CDR3aa: CASSPPGGAATGELFF
v_gene: TRBV19; j_gene: TRBJ2-2; CDR3aa: CASSFTPGELFF
v_gene: TRBV27; j_gene: TRBJ1-1; CDR3aa: CASSFSGPTGTEAFF
v_gene: TRBV6-5; j_gene: TRBJ2-5; CDR3aa: CASSYQGTQETQYF
v_gene: TRBV5-1; j_gene: TRBJ1-2; CDR3aa: CASSLEGASNYGYTF
v_gene: TRBV29-1; j_gene: TRBJ2-1; CDR3aa: CSVRRPTNEQFF
v_gene: TRBV6-4; j_gene: TRBJ1-1; CDR3aa: CASSKGAGTEAFF
v_gene: TRBV24-1; j_gene: TRBJ1-3; CDR3aa: CATSDPGLGGNTIYF
v_gene: TRBV15; j_gene: TRBJ1-2; CDR3aa: CATSRDTWTGGGYTF
v_gene: TRBV5-1; j_gene: TRBJ2-5; CDR3aa: CASSLSFSGLATETQYF
v_gene: TRBV6-5; j_gene: TRBJ1-3; CDR3aa: CASSSRTGGVYTIYF
v_gene: TRBV27; j_gene: TRBJ2-2; CDR3aa: CASSLPQGIWNTGELFF
v_gene: TRBV24-1; j_gene: TRBJ1-2; CDR3aa: CATSDHTNYGYTF
v_gene: TRBV10-2; j_gene: TRBJ2-5; CDR3aa: CASSEAGYSQETQYF
v_gene: TRBV3-1/TRBV3-2; j_gene: TRBJ1-6; CDR3aa: CASSQDSSYNSPLHF
v_gene: TRBV28; j_gene: TRBJ1-6; CDR3aa: CASSPRRGQSSPLHF
v_gene: TRBV12-3/TRBV12-4; j_gene: TRBJ1-2; CDR3aa: CASSLGGLSGYTF